This T cell receptor beta chain was sequenced in a study of cytomegalovirus exposure and HLA in healthy donors. PCR involved 60 Vbeta and 13 Jbeta primers. Generated by immunoSEQ multiplex PCR, the TCRdb table keeps only in-frame clones and is missing some. This sample's clone table lists under 200,000 clones. Overall study results and limits: High specificity and sensitivity for cytomegalovirus status were reported for the classifier.

The CDR3 loop spans 14 amino acids. The germline V gene has CDR1 SGDLS and CDR2 YYNGEE. V was pared by 3 bases and J by 1 base, with 8 bases between. With regard to this clone: Its cognate antigen is unknown.

The source material was PBMCs. The chain carries TRBV9 and TRBJ1-5; D is possibly TRBD1 (6 bases). This TCR was recovered from a young man in good health and CMV-seronegative. The CDR3 bases are TGTGCCAGCAGCGGAGGACAGAGCAATCAGCCCCAGCATTTT. Translated, it gives CASSGGQSNQPQHF.